This entry lists 17 T cell receptor beta chains sequenced from one sample in a study of beta chain features in type 1 diabetes. Notes on the study in general: Type 1 diabetes patients had moderately but significantly shorter TCRB CDR3s in all four CD4+ subsets.

Their specific antigens are unknown. The authors reverse transcribed all of the isolated RNA, so sequencing captured expressed TCRB transcripts. Sequenced by immunoSEQ multiplex PCR; TCRdb stores in-frame clones only, minus some. The data hold approximately 160,000 clones, with roughly 60% observed a single time. The sample was naive CD4+ T cells from blood. The receptors stem from a man aged 25 to 45 with type 1 diabetes.

This clone was recorded only once. The CDR3 DNA is TGTGCCAGCAGCGTTCTGGGACAGGGTAACTATGGCTACACCTTC. It encodes CASSVLGQGNYGYTF. V gene TRBV9 combines with J gene TRBJ1-2; TRBD1 agrees at 9 bases. This CDR3 has 15 amino acids. V gave up 2 bases and J gave up 1 base; unmatched junction bases: 3. Germline loops: CDR1 SGDLS, CDR2 YYNGEE.

Only a few counts were recorded for this clone. The genes are TRBV29-1 and TRBJ1-6; 8 positions match TRBD1. The CDR3 is 12 residues long. V gave up 6 bases and J gave up 12 bases; unmatched junction bases: 7. Germline V gene data show CDR1 as SQVTM and CDR2 as ANQGSEA. CDR3 in DNA: TGCAGCGTCGGGGACGGACAGGGACCCCTCCACTTT. This gives the protein CSVGDGQGPLHF.

This chain joins TRBV6-5 and TRBJ1-2, with D maybe TRBD1 (5 bases). In germline, CDR1 is MNHEY, CDR2 SVGAGI. This CDR3 is built from 13 residues. Trimming left V 2 bases short and J 4 bases short, with 8 bases between. CDR3 protein: CASSYGTVYGYTF. The CDR3, as DNA: TGTGCCAGCAGTTACGGGACTGTCTATGGCTACACCTTC.

The chain is built from TRBV4-3 and TRBJ1-1; TRBD1 matches at 7 bases. V lost 4 bases to trimming and J lost 2 bases; unmatched junction nucleotides: 7. Germline lookup yields CDR1 LGHNA and CDR2 YSLEER. CDR3 size: 15 residues. In DNA form, the CDR3 reads TGCGCCAGCAGCCCGAGGACAGGCTCCAACACTGAAGCTTTCTTT. Protein: CASSPRTGSNTEAFF.

The count of this clone is one. In DNA, the CDR3 is TGTGCCAGCAGCGTAGAACAGGTGTTGGGCGAGCAGTACTTC. Translated, it gives CASSVEQVLGEQYF. The chain couples TRBV9 to TRBJ2-7, with TRBD1 as a possible D gene (5 bases). CDR3 length equals 14 residues. Trimming stripped 0 bases from V and 6 bases from J, with 13 bases between. CDR1 is SGDLS, CDR2 YYNGEE, per germline.

This chain's CDR3 is CASGTQRTGDSTDTQYF. CDR3 coding DNA: TGTGCTAGTGGTACCCAGAGGACAGGAGATAGCACAGATACGCAGTATTTT. The chain couples TRBV12-5 to TRBJ2-3; TRBD1 matches 7 bases. V shed 5 bases and J 0 bases; nucleotides not matched to a gene: 11. This CDR3 is 17 amino acids long. Germline values: CDR1 LGHNT, CDR2 FRNRAP.

The chain joins TRBV7-9 to TRBJ1-1; a weak D match, TRBD1 (6 bases). Trimming removed 1 base from V and 7 bases from J, with 10 bases in between. CDR1 and CDR2 (germline): SEHNR, FQNEAQ (reference sequence). The CDR3 loop spans 13 amino acids. CDR3 sequence reads: CASSLDIRGEAFF. The CDR3 region has the DNA TGTGCCAGCAGCTTAGATATCAGGGGTGAAGCTTTCTTT.

The CDR3 region is CASSETIPEGEQYF. The CDR3 DNA follows: TGTGCCAGCAGCGAGACCATTCCCGAGGGAGAGCAGTACTTC. The V and J genes are TRBV7-9 and TRBJ2-7; tentative D call: TRBD2 (5 bases). V was trimmed by 5 bases and J by 7 bases, leaving 18 bases between them. The germline CDR1 and CDR2 sequences are SEHNR and FQNEAQ (reference sequence). The CDR3 consists of 14 residues.

This chain uses TRBV30 with TRBJ1-3; 9 nucleotides match TRBD1. V was pared by 4 bases and J by 12 bases, with 4 bases of the junction left unmatched. The CDR3 is 11 amino acids. The V gene's germline CDR1 is GTSNPN and CDR2 SVGIG (reference sequence). CDR3 amino acids: CAWNWDRVIYF. The CDR3 DNA reads TGTGCCTGGAACTGGGACAGGGTCATATATTTT.

The V call is TRBV20-1, the J call TRBJ2-7, with D hard to call. In germline, CDR1 is DFQATT, CDR2 SNEGSKA (reference sequence). The CDR3 totals 11 residues. V was shortened by 2 bases and J by 6 bases, with 8 bases between the two germline ends. CDR3 nucleotides: TGCAGTGCTAGAAGGGCCAGCGAGCAGTACTTC. Translated, it gives CSARRASEQYF.

The chain links TRBV6-5 to TRBJ2-7; D remains unclear. The CDR3 spans 12 residues. Germline-derived CDR1 and CDR2 are MNHEY and SVGAGI. Trimming took 3 bases from V and 4 from J, leaving 7 bases between them. The CDR3 reads CASSYSQYEQYF. Here the CDR3 DNA reads TGTGCCAGCAGTTATAGTCAATACGAGCAGTACTTC.

V gene TRBV5-1 combines with J gene TRBJ2-1; D is undetermined. Germline V gene sequence: CDR1 SGHRS, CDR2 YFSETQ. The V gene lost 0 bases and the J gene lost 0 bases, with 10 bases spanning the gap. This CDR3 has 16 amino acids. This CDR3 is CASSLAVLGSYNEQFF. CDR3 DNA sequence: TGCGCCAGCAGCTTGGCGGTGCTAGGCTCCTACAATGAGCAGTTCTTC.

This clone was seen once. The chain joins TRBV5-1 to TRBJ2-1, with 10 bases aligning to TRBD1. CDR3 length: 17 amino acids. V gave up 0 bases and J gave up 2 bases; unmatched junction bases: 5. The germline V gene has CDR1 SGHRS and CDR2 YFSETQ. CDR3 sequence reads: CASSLAFGTGAYNEQFF. The CDR3 nucleotides read TGCGCCAGCAGCTTGGCCTTTGGGACAGGGGCCTACAATGAGCAGTTCTTC.

The chain carries TRBV5-1 and TRBJ1-2; D is uncertain. Trimming took off 2 bases at V and 4 bases at J, with 9 bases between the two ends. The CDR3 covers 13 residues. Germline CDR1 and CDR2: SGHRS and YFSETQ. CDR3 nucleotides: TGCGCCAGCAGCTTCGGATCGGTCTATGGCTACACCTTC. Protein sequence: CASSFGSVYGYTF.

The chain combines TRBV4-3 with TRBJ2-3; 8 nucleotides align to TRBD2. This CDR3 has 17 residues. In germline, CDR1 is LGHNA, CDR2 YSLEER. Trimming removed 5 bases from V and 2 bases from J; junction bases left unmatched: 12. CDR3 amino acids: CASSTYQSSGATDTQYF. The CDR3 DNA is TGCGCCAGCAGCACCTATCAGAGTAGCGGGGCCACAGATACGCAGTATTTT.

Comment on this clone: Other nucleotide sequences from this sample produce the same CDR3. V and J are TRBV9 and TRBJ2-5, with D hard to call. The CDR3 totals 12 residues. The V end was cut by 2 bases, the J end by 3 bases, with 5 bases between. CDR1 SGDLS and CDR2 YYNGEE come from the germline V gene. The CDR3 spells CASSVGEETQYF. The CDR3 DNA reads TGTGCCAGCAGCGTCGGCGAAGAGACCCAGTACTTC. Variable domain in full (rest from reference TRBV9 and TRBJ2-5): DSGVTQTPKHLITATGQRVTLRCSPRSGDLSVYWYQQSLDQGLQFLIQYYNGEERAKGNILERFSAQQFPDLHSELNLSSLELGDSALYFCASSVGEETQYFGPGTRLLVL.

The V and J genes are TRBV30 and TRBJ2-7; D is undetermined. The ends were cut back, 0 bases at V and 7 bases at J, with 13 bases in the middle. The CDR3 loop spans 13 amino acids. Germline-derived CDR1 and CDR2 are GTSNPN and SVGIG (reference sequence). This chain's CDR3 is CAWSVRDGYEQYF. In nucleotides, the CDR3 is TGTGCCTGGAGTGTACGCGACGGTTATGAGCAGTACTTC.